The clone carrying this T cell receptor (beta chain) was observed a few times. Its antigen is unidentified. This entry belongs to a study of T-cell memory formation after mild COVID-19. Study-level findings and limits: The authors did not confirm SARS-CoV-2 specificity of second-wave clones peaking day 37.

Employing constant-segment primers, 5'RACE generated TCR alpha and TCR beta cDNA libraries bearing sample barcodes and UMIs. Using its own MiXCR run on the 5' RACE reads, TCRdb lists one record per CDR3 protein. The repertoire includes about 250,000 distinct CDR3 sequences, approximately 15% of them detected once, and 2.1% sits in the top ten. V shed 5 bases, J shed 4 bases, and the junction held 6 bases outside the gene matches. The CDR3 covers 16 residues. Input material: PBMCs or a T cell subset sorted from them (not recorded which). The receptor's source is an adult woman who had mild COVID-19 (a few samples of this study predate the infection). Cell type and time point are not known. This chain connects TRBV12-3 or TRBV12-4 to TRBJ1-5, with 12 bases identical to TRBD1. Written as DNA, the CDR3 is TGTGCCAGCAGTAACCGGGACAGGGGGCAGAATCAGCCCCAGCATTTT. It translates to CASSNRDRGQNQPQHF.